The 27 T cell receptor beta chains listed next were all sequenced from one sample in a study of T cell repertoires in cytomegalovirus infection. TCRdb reanalysed the reads using MiXCR and keeps one entry per CDR3 protein. The sample records about 310,000 distinct CDR3 sequences, around 25% being singletons. For these TCRs, the target antigens are not known. The sequenced sample was cultured PBMCs, obtained from culture after CMV antigen stimulation. These receptors originate from a human donor in good health (CMV status not recorded). Some clones in this sample may be carry-over from other donors' samples.

The V gene is TRBV19, the J gene TRBJ1-3, with D perhaps TRBD1 (6 bases). Germline-derived CDR1 and CDR2 are LNHDA and SQIVND (reference sequence). V shed 6 bases and J shed 7 bases, with 10 bases lying between them. This CDR3 is built from 12 residues. CDR3 DNA: TGTGCCAGTAGCTTTGGACAGAACACCATATATTTT. It codes for CASSFGQNTIYF. The full variable domain, its missing parts supplied by reference TRBV19 and TRBJ1-3, is DGGITQSPKYLFRKEGQNVTLSCEQNLNHDAMYWYRQDPGQGLRLIYYSQIVNDFQKGDIAEGYSVSREKKESFPLTVTSAQKNPTAFYLCASSFGQNTIYFGEGSWLTVV.

This clonotype was seen more than once but under ten times. The rearrangement joins TRBV29-1 to TRBJ1-4, with a weak D call TRBD1 (6 bases). Germline V gene data show CDR1 as SQVTM and CDR2 as ANQGSEA. V was clipped by 6 bases and J by 8 bases, with 19 bases between them. The CDR3 consists of 14 residues. CDR3 DNA sequence: TGCAGCGTGGCTGTACAGGGAATGGGAGAAAAACTGTTTTTT. Its protein product is CSVAVQGMGEKLFF.

The chain carries TRBV12-3 or TRBV12-4 and TRBJ2-5, with 11 bases identical to TRBD1. The CDR3 length is 18 residues. V lost 3 bases and J lost 0; bases outside the gene matches: 9. As DNA, the CDR3 is TGTGCCAGCAGTTTTAGGACAGGGGGCATTCAGTACCAAGAGACCCAGTACTTC. Protein sequence: CASSFRTGGIQYQETQYF.

The sample holds a few counts of this clonotype. V is TRBV27 and J is TRBJ2-7, with a tentative D call TRBD2 (6 bases). The germline V gene encodes CDR1 MNHEY and CDR2 SMNVEV (reference sequence). Deletions cut 5 bases from V and 6 bases from J, with 14 bases between. This CDR3 has 13 residues. CDR3: CASSPSTRPEQYV. In DNA form, the CDR3 reads TGTGCCAGCAGTCCATCGACTAGACCCGAGCAGTACGTC.

This clonotype was detected only a few times. This chain connects TRBV28 to TRBJ2-1; 9 nucleotides align to TRBD1. V gave up 7 bases and J gave up 7 bases; unmatched junction bases: 8. CDR3 length: 14 amino acids. Germline V lookup: CDR1 MDHEN, CDR2 SYDVKM. For the CDR3, the DNA is TGTGCCAGCACCCGGGACAGGGTCGTAAATGAGCAGTTCTTC. Amino acids: CASTRDRVVNEQFF. Together with reference TRBV28 and TRBJ2-1, the CDR3 gives the full variable domain: DVKVTQSSRYLVKRTGEKVFLECVQDMDHENMFWYRQDPGLGLRLIYFSYDVKMKEKGDIPEGYSVSREKKERFSLILESASTNQTSMYLCASTRDRVVNEQFFGPGTRLTVL.

This clonotype has only a few counts. The V and J genes are TRBV6-6 and TRBJ2-6; 10 bases agree with TRBD1. Trimming cost V 6 bases and J 2 bases; bases outside gene matches: 1. CDR1 is MNHNY, CDR2 SVGAGI, per germline (reference sequence). CDR3 length equals 15 residues. CDR3 loop: CASRTGGAGANVLTF. The CDR3 DNA is TGTGCCAGCAGGACAGGGGGCGCTGGGGCCAACGTCCTGACTTTC.

There are a few counts of this clonotype. The gene calls are TRBV4-1 and TRBJ1-1, with TRBD1 identical over 9 bases. Unmatched junction bases numbered 10, after V lost 3 bases and J lost 11 bases. The CDR3 is made up of 14 amino acids. Germline assignment: CDR1 MGHRA and CDR2 YSYEKL. The CDR3 here is CASSQGQGPGKAFF. Written as DNA, the CDR3 is TGCGCCAGCAGCCAGGGACAGGGACCGGGGAAGGCTTTCTTT.

This clonotype appeared many times. The chain is built from TRBV6-6 and TRBJ2-5, with 10 bases that match TRBD2. With 5 bases clipped from V and 4 bases from J, the junction kept 7 bases outside the gene matches. Germline lookup yields CDR1 MNHNY and CDR2 SVGAGI (reference sequence). This CDR3 is built from 15 residues. DNA for the CDR3: TGTGCCAGCAGTAGCCCCGGGACTAGCGTAGAGACCCAGTACTTC. Translation gives CASSSPGTSVETQYF.

This clonotype was seen at least ten times. V is TRBV28 and J is TRBJ2-7; 8 positions match TRBD2. This CDR3 is 17 amino acids long. V was clipped by 3 bases and J by 2 bases; unmatched bases: 12. Germline V gene data show CDR1 as MDHEN and CDR2 as SYDVKM. The CDR3 region is CASSFVPGGRNTYEQYF. CDR3 DNA sequence: TGTGCCAGCAGTTTCGTTCCGGGCGGGAGGAACACCTACGAGCAGTACTTC.

This clonotype was seen a few times. The V call is TRBV19, the J call TRBJ2-6, with D tentatively TRBD2 (6 bases). CDR3 length: 15 residues. CDR1 is LNHDA, CDR2 SQIVND, per germline (reference sequence). Trimming took 6 bases from V and 2 from J, leaving 11 bases between them. The CDR3 sequence: CASSPGDAGANVLTF. In DNA, the CDR3 is TGTGCCAGTAGCCCGGGGGACGCTGGGGCCAACGTCCTGACTTTC. The full variable domain, its missing parts supplied by reference TRBV19 and TRBJ2-6, is DGGITQSPKYLFRKEGQNVTLSCEQNLNHDAMYWYRQDPGQGLRLIYYSQIVNDFQKGDIAEGYSVSREKKESFPLTVTSAQKNPTAFYLCASSPGDAGANVLTFGAGSRLTVL.

This clonotype was seen more than once but under ten times. The chain is built from TRBV6-6 and TRBJ1-5; tentatively, D is TRBD1 (6 bases). The CDR3 totals 19 residues. Germline V lookup: CDR1 MNHNY, CDR2 SVGAGI (reference sequence). V was cut by 0 bases and J by 0 bases, with 18 bases left in between. CDR3 region: CASSYSITQGTYSNQPQHF. The CDR3 nucleotides read TGTGCCAGCAGTTACTCGATTACGCAGGGGACCTATAGCAATCAGCCCCAGCATTTT.

Many counts were recorded for this clonotype. The chain links TRBV7-2 to TRBJ1-1, with unresolved D. The length of the CDR3 is 14 residues. The germline V gene encodes CDR1 SGHTA and CDR2 FQGNSA. With 2 bases removed from V and 3 bases from J, the gap between germline ends came to 10 bases. The CDR3 sequence: CASSLTFADTEAFF. CDR3 in DNA: TGTGCCAGCAGCTTAACATTTGCTGACACTGAAGCTTTCTTT.

The chain employs TRBV20-1 and TRBJ1-1; no firm D call. The V end lost 1 base, the J end lost 0 bases, and 6 bases lay between the germline ends. The CDR3 loop spans 13 amino acids. Looked up from germline, CDR1 is DFQATT and CDR2 is SNEGSKA (reference sequence). DNA of the CDR3: TGCAGTGCTAGAGGTTCAGTGAACACTGAAGCTTTCTTT. It yields the protein CSARGSVNTEAFF.

The chain joins TRBV7-9 to TRBJ2-7, with D maybe TRBD1 (5 bases). Looked up from germline, CDR1 is SEHNR and CDR2 is FQNEAQ (reference sequence). Trimming took off 7 bases at V and 5 bases at J, with 21 bases between the two ends. This CDR3 region has 15 residues. Written as DNA, the CDR3 is TGTGCCAGCAAGACCCACGGAGCAGGGTCTAACGAGCAGTACTTC. Its protein product is CASKTHGAGSNEQYF.

The CDR3 region is CASSYSGLSSYEQYF. The CDR3 DNA sequence: TGTGCCAGCAGTTACTCGGGACTAAGCTCCTACGAGCAGTACTTC. The chain recombines TRBV6-6 with TRBJ2-7; 7 nucleotides line up with TRBD2. With 0 bases clipped from V and 0 bases from J, the junction kept 2 bases outside the gene matches. The CDR3 consists of 15 residues. The germline V gene encodes CDR1 MNHNY and CDR2 SVGAGI (reference sequence).

This rearrangement joins TRBV4-3 to TRBJ2-1; a weak D match, TRBD1 (6 bases). The CDR3 loop spans 16 amino acids. V was shortened by 0 bases and J by 9 bases, with 18 bases between the two germline ends. CDR1 LGHNA and CDR2 YSLEER come from the germline V gene. In DNA form, the CDR3 reads TGCGCCAGCAGCCAAGACGGCACAGGGAACCTCCGTGAGCAGTTCTTC. It encodes CASSQDGTGNLREQFF.

CDR3 region: CASSASGSVTDTQYF. CDR3 in DNA: TGTGCCAGCAGCGCTAGCGGGAGTGTAACAGATACGCAGTATTTT. The gene calls are TRBV11-2 and TRBJ2-3, with 10 bases aligning to TRBD2. V was pared by 5 bases and J by 3 bases, with 5 bases of the junction left unmatched. This CDR3 spans 15 amino acids. From germline, CDR1 is SGHAT and CDR2 FQNNGV. The full variable domain, completed using reference TRBV11-2 and TRBJ2-3, is EAGVAQSPRYKIIEKRQSVAFWCNPISGHATLYWYQQILGQGPKLLIQFQNNGVVDDSQLPKDRFSAERLKGVDSTLKIQPAKLEDSAVYLCASSASGSVTDTQYFGPGTRLTVL.

This clonotype was observed a handful of times. The chain combines TRBV18 with TRBJ2-3; unclear D gene. The length of the CDR3 is 10 residues. V was pared by 9 bases and J by 1 base, with 2 bases between. Germline loops: CDR1 KGHSH, CDR2 LQKENI. The CDR3 DNA follows: TGTGCCAGTCGCACAGATACGCAGTATTTT. Translation: CASRTDTQYF.

The CDR3 nucleotides are TGTGCCAGCAGCGCCCCCGGGACTAGGGCCGGGGAGCTGTTTTTT. Translated: CASSAPGTRAGELFF. The V and J genes are TRBV7-3 and TRBJ2-2; 8 bases match TRBD2. Per germline, CDR1 SGHTA and CDR2 FQGTGA. The CDR3 extends over 15 amino acids. Germline trimming cut 5 bases from V and 6 bases from J; bases unmatched to any gene: 8.

The gene calls are TRBV6-2 or TRBV6-3 and TRBJ1-1; D is ambiguous. V shed 6 bases and J shed 6 bases, with 14 bases lying between them. Germline V gives CDR1 MNHEY, CDR2 SVGEGT. The CDR3 has 13 amino acids. CDR3 in DNA: TGTGCCAGCAGCCGACTCGGGGATCCTGAAGCTTTCTTT. Protein: CASSRLGDPEAFF.

The chain has TRBV10-1 and TRBJ2-4; 10 bases are a match to TRBD2. J was trimmed by 3 bases and V by 2 bases; bases with no gene match: 10. The CDR3 runs to 18 residues. Germline V lookup: CDR1 WNHNN, CDR2 SYGVQD (reference sequence). The CDR3 region is CASSEGLAGELGKNIQYF. For the CDR3, the DNA is TGCGCCAGCAGTGAGGGGCTAGCGGGAGAACTTGGCAAAAACATTCAGTACTTC.

The chain employs TRBV20-1 and TRBJ1-1, with a tentative D call TRBD1 (5 bases). With 2 bases removed from V and 5 bases from J, the gap between germline ends came to 18 bases. Germline-derived CDR1 and CDR2 are DFQATT and SNEGSKA (reference sequence). The CDR3 sequence is 15 residues long. The CDR3: CSARRGRGFSTEAFF. The CDR3 DNA follows: TGCAGTGCTAGAAGGGGAAGAGGGTTTTCGACTGAAGCTTTCTTT.

The V and J genes are TRBV4-3 and TRBJ2-1; D gene ambiguous. V dropped 1 base and J dropped 2 bases, with 9 bases sitting between them. Germline CDR1 is LGHNA and CDR2 is YSLEER. The length of the CDR3 is 15 residues. The CDR3 loop reads CASSQAPATYNEQFF. CDR3 nucleotides: TGCGCCAGCAGCCAAGCCCCAGCGACCTACAATGAGCAGTTCTTC.

V usage is TRBV12-3 or TRBV12-4 and J usage is TRBJ2-3; 7 bases line up with TRBD2. This CDR3 comprises 14 residues. The V and J ends lost 3 bases and 3 bases, in that order; junction bases with no gene match: 3. The CDR3 DNA reads as TGTGCCAGCAGTTTGCGGGGGTTTACAGATACGCAGTATTTT. Its protein is CASSLRGFTDTQYF.

In its sample, this clonotype was seen a few times. The J gene is TRBJ1-6, the V gene TRBV30, with 7 bases fitting TRBD1. V trimming: 7 bases; J trimming: 3 bases; junction bases outside the gene matches: 9. Germline CDR1 GTSNPN, CDR2 SVGIG (reference sequence). The CDR3 sequence is 15 residues long. In nucleotides, the CDR3 is TGTGCCTCGGGGGACAGCCGAAGCTATAATTCACCCCTCCACTTT. Translation: CASGDSRSYNSPLHF.

The count of this clonotype is one. The chain is built from TRBV7-9 and TRBJ1-1; TRBD1 is a possible D gene (5 bases). Germline assignment: CDR1 SEHNR and CDR2 FQNEAQ (reference sequence). V was shortened by 11 bases and J by 1 base, with 8 bases between the two germline ends. CDR3 length: 11 residues. Here the CDR3 reads CAGDRNTEAFF. The CDR3 coding sequence is TGTGCCGGCGACAGGAACACTGAAGCTTTCTTT.

This clonotype has a handful of counts. The CDR3 sequence: CASSPTGLRVPGANVLTF. The CDR3 DNA is TGTGCCAGTAGTCCAACGGGTCTTAGGGTTCCTGGGGCCAACGTCCTGACTTTC. The rearrangement joins TRBV19 to TRBJ2-6; unclear D gene. Germline CDR1 and CDR2: LNHDA and SQIVND (reference sequence). CDR3 size: 18 residues. The V and J ends lost 5 bases and 2 bases respectively, with 19 bases between them.